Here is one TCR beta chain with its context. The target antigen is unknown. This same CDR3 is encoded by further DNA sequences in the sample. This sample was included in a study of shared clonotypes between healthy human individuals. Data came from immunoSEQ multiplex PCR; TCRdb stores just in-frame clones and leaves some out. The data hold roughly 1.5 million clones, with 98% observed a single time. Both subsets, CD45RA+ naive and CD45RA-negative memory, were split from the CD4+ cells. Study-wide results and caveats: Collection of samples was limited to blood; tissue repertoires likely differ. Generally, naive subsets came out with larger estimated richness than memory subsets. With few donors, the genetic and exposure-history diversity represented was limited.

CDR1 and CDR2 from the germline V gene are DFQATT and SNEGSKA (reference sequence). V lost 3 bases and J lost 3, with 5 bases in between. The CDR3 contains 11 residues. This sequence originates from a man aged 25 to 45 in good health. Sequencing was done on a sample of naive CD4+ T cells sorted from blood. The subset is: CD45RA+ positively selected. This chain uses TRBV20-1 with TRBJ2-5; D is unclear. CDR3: CSASGEETQYF. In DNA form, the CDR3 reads TGCAGTGCTAGCGGAGAAGAGACCCAGTACTTC.